These 31 T cell receptor beta chains came from one sample sequenced in a study of a mutant IDH1 vaccine in newly diagnosed glioma. TCRdb's copy holds only in-frame clones and misses some; the assay was immunoSEQ multiplex PCR. The profile covers fewer than 100,000 clones, with roughly nine tenths appearing a single time and about 0.61% taken by the ten largest. Sample time point: week 5, during vaccination. The study gave 300 ug of mutant IDH1 20-mer peptide per vaccine dose, with topical imiquimod. The antigens for these receptors are not known. Source: PBMCs, taken from a glioma patient whose treatment included an IDH1 peptide vaccine. Receptors were obtained from a woman aged 50 to 65 with glioma.

The V gene is TRBV9, the J gene TRBJ2-7; TRBD2 agrees at 7 bases. V lost 4 bases and J lost 7; bases outside the gene matches: 11. The CDR3 has 14 residues. Germline CDR1 SGDLS, CDR2 YYNGEE. CDR3: CASSPPSGTGEQYF. Written as DNA, the CDR3 is TGTGCCAGCAGCCCCCCTAGCGGAACTGGGGAGCAGTACTTC.

This chain uses TRBV10-2 with TRBJ2-7, with unresolved D. The CDR3 loop spans 12 amino acids. V was clipped by 6 bases and J by 3 bases, with 9 bases between them. Germline CDR1 WSHSY, CDR2 SAAADI. CDR3 protein: CASRTRSYEQYF. In nucleotides, the CDR3 is TGCGCCAGCAGAACCAGGAGCTACGAGCAGTACTTC.

This sequence joins TRBV6-5 and TRBJ2-7; 9 positions match TRBD2. Per germline, CDR1 MNHEY and CDR2 SVGAGI. V lost 4 bases and J lost 9; bases outside the gene matches: 7. The CDR3 covers 13 residues. Here the CDR3 DNA reads TGTGCCAGCAGTTCGGGACTAGCAGCTGGGCAGTACTTC. It specifies CASSSGLAAGQYF.

The rearrangement links TRBV5-4 to TRBJ1-1; D not certain. CDR1 and CDR2 from the germline V gene are SGHNT and YYREEE (reference sequence). The V and J ends lost 6 bases and 1 base respectively, with 13 bases between them. This CDR3 spans 14 amino acids. CDR3 DNA sequence: TGTGCCAGCACTCCTGGCGGGCCGAACACTGAAGCTTTCTTT. Protein sequence: CASTPGGPNTEAFF.

The CDR3 sequence is CASRQGLDSYSPLHF. For the CDR3, the DNA is TGTGCCAGCAGACAGGGGTTAGATTCATATTCACCCCTCCACTTT. The chain carries TRBV9 and TRBJ1-6; 7 positions match TRBD1. Germline CDR1 is SGDLS and CDR2 is YYNGEE. After removal of 5 bases from V and 8 bases from J, the junction contained 10 bases not matched to a gene. This CDR3 is 15 amino acids long.

The CDR3 region has the DNA TGTGCCAGCAGCTTAGATCCGGCAAGAGTTGAAGCTTTCTTT. It is translated as CASSLDPARVEAFF. This chain joins TRBV11-2 and TRBJ1-1; D not certain. The CDR3 runs to 14 residues. Trimming cost V 0 bases and J 7 bases, with 12 bases left between them. Germline V gene sequence: CDR1 SGHAT, CDR2 FQNNGV. The full variable domain, with the rest looked up from reference TRBV11-2 and TRBJ1-1, is EAGVAQSPRYKIIEKRQSVAFWCNPISGHATLYWYQQILGQGPKLLIQFQNNGVVDDSQLPKDRFSAERLKGVDSTLKIQPAKLEDSAVYLCASSLDPARVEAFFGQGTRLTVV.

The V and J genes are TRBV5-1 and TRBJ2-1, with D possibly being TRBD2 (6 bases). The germline gives CDR1 SGHRS, CDR2 YFSETQ. The V end lost 5 bases, the J end lost 5 bases, and 14 bases lay between the germline ends. There are 14 residues in the CDR3. The CDR3: CASSPGTRNNEQFF. CDR3 sequence (DNA): TGCGCCAGCAGTCCCGGGACTCGAAACAATGAGCAGTTCTTC.

The gene calls are TRBV18 and TRBJ2-1, with 14 bases aligning to TRBD2. Germline trimming cut 3 bases from V and 6 bases from J; bases unmatched to any gene: 7. The CDR3 totals 17 residues. Germline-derived CDR1 and CDR2 are KGHSH and LQKENI. The CDR3 spells CASSPGLAGVKGNEQFF. CDR3 DNA sequence: TGTGCCAGCTCACCGGGACTAGCGGGAGTAAAGGGCAATGAGCAGTTCTTC.

The J gene is TRBJ1-3, the V gene TRBV6-5; the D is unclear. The germline V gene encodes CDR1 MNHEY and CDR2 SVGAGI. The CDR3 loop spans 13 amino acids. V shed 4 bases and J shed 8 bases, with 12 bases lying between them. CDR3 in amino acids: CASSSRRVDTIYF. The CDR3 DNA reads TGTGCCAGCAGTTCCCGGCGGGTGGACACCATATATTTT.

J is TRBJ2-1 and V is TRBV6-5, with 8 bases lining up with TRBD1. Trimming at V came to 6 bases and at J to 5 bases, leaving 3 bases not matched to a gene. This CDR3 spans 13 amino acids. In germline, CDR1 is MNHEY, CDR2 SVGAGI. The CDR3 DNA reads as TGTGCCAGCAGCCGGACAGGGAACAATGAGCAGTTCTTC. Translated, it gives CASSRTGNNEQFF.

The chain uses TRBV6-6 and TRBJ1-1; D is unresolved. Germline CDR1 is MNHNY and CDR2 is SVGAGI (reference sequence). Trimming pared 0 bases from V and 1 base from J, leaving 6 bases between. The CDR3 has 14 residues. CDR3 bases: TGTGCCAGCAGTTACTCGACGGGGAACACTGAAGCTTTCTTT. It specifies CASSYSTGNTEAFF.

This clone was found once. This chain uses TRBV7-8 with TRBJ2-2, with 8 bases identical to TRBD2. CDR1 and CDR2 from the germline V gene are SGHVS and FQNEAQ. This CDR3 region has 17 residues. V dropped 5 bases and J dropped 3; count of bases not matched to a gene: 11. For the CDR3, the DNA is TGTGCCAGCAGCCGTCCGAGCGGGAGTTTGGACACCGGGGAGCTGTTTTTT. Its translation is CASSRPSGSLDTGELFF.

The chain employs TRBV27 and TRBJ2-1, with TRBD1 identical over 11 bases. Germline V gene data show CDR1 as MNHEY and CDR2 as SMNVEV (reference sequence). The CDR3 consists of 15 residues. Trimming cost V 3 bases and J 6 bases; bases outside gene matches: 4. The CDR3 DNA reads TGTGCCAGCAGTTTTGCCGGGACAGGGGGCAATGAGCAGTTCTTC. It specifies CASSFAGTGGNEQFF.

The chain uses TRBV6-5 and TRBJ2-7; 15 bases line up with TRBD2. Trimming at V came to 4 bases and at J to 6 bases, leaving 4 bases not matched to a gene. The CDR3 totals 15 residues. Germline CDR1 MNHEY, CDR2 SVGAGI. The CDR3 DNA reads as TGTGCCAGCAGTTCGCCGGGACTAGCGGGAGGCGAGCAGTACTTC. This translates into CASSSPGLAGGEQYF.

V and J are TRBV18 and TRBJ2-7; 10 bases align to TRBD2. Trimming removed 5 bases from V and 3 bases from J; junction bases left unmatched: 10. Germline CDR1 reads KGHSH; CDR2 reads LQKENI. This CDR3 has 16 residues. The CDR3 loop is CASSILAGTEIYEQYF. The CDR3 bases are TGTGCCAGCTCAATACTAGCGGGAACGGAAATCTACGAGCAGTACTTC.

This chain joins TRBV23-1 and TRBJ2-2; 9 bases match TRBD2. TRBV23-1 is placed among ORFs of uncertain function. With V trimmed by 0 bases and J by 6 bases, 8 bases remained unmatched. This CDR3 has 17 residues. The CDR3 nucleotides read TGCGCCAGCAGTCAATCGAAGGTAGCGGGAGCCCCCGGGGAGCTGTTTTTT. Its translation: CASSQSKVAGAPGELFF.

The chain recombines TRBV5-1 with TRBJ2-2; tentatively, D is TRBD2 (5 bases). In germline, CDR1 is SGHRS, CDR2 YFSETQ. This CDR3 spans 15 amino acids. With 4 bases removed from V and 1 base from J, the gap between germline ends came to 11 bases. The CDR3 DNA reads as TGCGCCAGCAGCCCCGGGGTGGTGAACACCGGGGAGCTGTTTTTT. Its translation is CASSPGVVNTGELFF.

This rearrangement joins TRBV30 to TRBJ2-5, with 10 nucleotides matching TRBD1. Germline V lookup: CDR1 GTSNPN, CDR2 SVGIG (reference sequence). This CDR3 has 13 amino acids. The V gene end was trimmed by 3 bases and the J gene end by 4 bases; junction bases not matched to a gene: 2. The CDR3 is CAWSWDRGETQYF. The CDR3 DNA reads TGTGCCTGGAGCTGGGACAGGGGAGAGACCCAGTACTTC.

The chain links TRBV19 to TRBJ2-1, with 11 bases matching TRBD2. The CDR3 contains 15 residues. After removal of 5 bases from V and 5 bases from J, the junction contained 5 bases not matched to a gene. Per the germline V gene, CDR1 is LNHDA and CDR2 is SQIVND (reference sequence). DNA for the CDR3: TGTGCCAGTAGTTTACTAGCGGGAGTCCACAATGAGCAGTTCTTC. Translating it yields CASSLLAGVHNEQFF.

The genes are TRBV18 and TRBJ2-1; D is unresolved. V lost 3 bases, J lost 3 bases, and 12 bases lay in between. The CDR3 runs 15 residues. CDR1 and CDR2 from the germline V gene are KGHSH and LQKENI. The CDR3 region is CASSPRRMGYNEQFF. In DNA, the CDR3 is TGTGCCAGCTCACCTCGGCGGATGGGCTACAATGAGCAGTTCTTC.

This rearrangement joins TRBV6-4 to TRBJ2-2, with TRBD1 as a possible D gene (6 bases). This CDR3 has 13 residues. The germline CDR1 and CDR2 sequences are MRHNA and SNTAGT. V was shortened by 4 bases and J by 3 bases, with 6 bases between the two germline ends. The CDR3 DNA is TGTGCCAGCAGTGGACAGGACACCGGGGAGCTGTTTTTT. Amino acid sequence: CASSGQDTGELFF.

The V gene is TRBV19, the J gene TRBJ2-1, with 10 positions matching TRBD1. Germline values: CDR1 LNHDA, CDR2 SQIVND (reference sequence). CDR3 length equals 13 residues. Germline trimming cut 10 bases from V and 5 bases from J; bases unmatched to any gene: 5. The CDR3, as DNA: TGTGCCACTCGGGACAGGGGTAACAATGAGCAGTTCTTC. Residues: CATRDRGNNEQFF.

The V and J genes are TRBV7-2 and TRBJ2-1; a weak D match, TRBD2 (6 bases). Trimming shortened V by 5 bases and J by 10 bases, and 15 bases separated the two germline ends. This CDR3 has 13 residues. Germline V gene lookup returns CDR1 SGHTA and CDR2 FQGNSA. In nucleotides, the CDR3 is TGTGCCAGCAGCCCCGGGCGGGGCGGGGAGCAGTTCTTC. Translating gives CASSPGRGGEQFF.

CDR3 nucleotide sequence: TGTGCCAGCAGCTATAGCGGGAGAGGGACCGGGGAGCTGTTTTTT. This encodes CASSYSGRGTGELFF. The J gene is TRBJ2-2, the V gene TRBV5-4, with TRBD2 matching 9 bases. The germline V gene has CDR1 SGHNT and CDR2 YYREEE (reference sequence). Trimming took 3 bases from V and 5 from J; bases not matched to a gene: 5. This CDR3 comprises 15 residues.

The sample holds one count of this clone. The rearrangement links TRBV30 to TRBJ1-5; no clear D. Germline loops: CDR1 GTSNPN, CDR2 SVGIG (reference sequence). Trimming took 0 bases from V and 3 from J, leaving 9 bases between them. The CDR3 is 14 residues long. The CDR3 reads CAWSVAQPNQPQHF. The DNA of the CDR3 is TGTGCCTGGAGTGTAGCCCAACCCAATCAGCCCCAGCATTTT.

The chain links TRBV18 to TRBJ2-7; 7 bases line up with TRBD2. Germline loops: CDR1 KGHSH, CDR2 LQKENI. This CDR3 contains 13 residues. Losses at the gene ends were 3 bases for V and 4 bases for J; bases not matched to a gene: 3. CDR3 protein: CASSPSLAYEQYF. The CDR3 coding sequence is TGTGCCAGCTCACCCTCACTAGCGTACGAGCAGTACTTC.

The chain employs TRBV2 and TRBJ1-1, with D perhaps TRBD1 (5 bases). The length of the CDR3 is 10 residues. Trimming took 9 bases from V and 5 from J, leaving 7 bases between them. Germline CDR1 SNHLY, CDR2 FYNNEI. The CDR3 loop reads CARGGTEAFF. CDR3 coding DNA: TGTGCCAGGGGGGGGACTGAAGCTTTCTTT.

The chain uses TRBV15 and TRBJ2-5, with D perhaps TRBD2 (5 bases). The germline CDR1 and CDR2 sequences are LNHNV and YYDKDF (reference sequence). The CDR3 has 18 residues. V was pared by 0 bases and J by 5 bases, with 22 bases between. The CDR3 nucleotides are TGTGCCACCAGCAGAGATAGACTCCCCGGAGGAAGTGGGGAGACCCAGTACTTC. It yields the protein CATSRDRLPGGSGETQYF.

J is TRBJ1-6 and V is TRBV10-1, with a tentative D call TRBD1 (6 bases). The germline V and J ends were trimmed by 10 bases and 5 bases, with 21 bases remaining between them. The CDR3 runs 16 residues. Germline CDR1 and CDR2: WNHNN and SYGVQD (reference sequence). The CDR3 region is CAIPRQVTGDNSPLHF. CDR3 coding DNA: TGCGCCATTCCCCGTCAAGTGACAGGCGATAATTCACCCCTCCACTTT.

The V call is TRBV7-2, the J call TRBJ2-7, with TRBD1 matching 11 bases. Germline CDR1 and CDR2: SGHTA and FQGNSA. The CDR3 is made up of 15 amino acids. Trimming took 1 base from V and 4 from J; bases not matched to a gene: 3. CDR3: CASSLGDRGAYEQYF. The CDR3 DNA follows: TGTGCCAGCAGCTTAGGGGACAGGGGGGCGTACGAGCAGTACTTC.

The chain links TRBV4-1 to TRBJ1-6, with D unresolved. CDR1 and CDR2 from the germline V gene are MGHRA and YSYEKL. Trimming removed 5 bases from V and 8 bases from J, with 19 bases in between. The CDR3 consists of 16 residues. CDR3 residues: CASSSGLTRRDSPLHF. As DNA, the CDR3 is TGCGCCAGCAGCTCTGGGTTAACGCGACGGGATTCACCCCTCCACTTT.